Sequencing of this T cell receptor (beta chain) was carried out in a study of T cells in Graves' hyperthyroidism and ophthalmopathy. Findings and caveats of the study: Most clonotypes that expanded in the thyroid above 0.001 also showed up in blood.

This clonotype was observed a handful of times. The antigen is undetermined. RNA transcripts yielded amplified TCR beta CDR3 regions. First-round RT-PCR with HTBI primers amplified the TCR CDR3 region. Each CDR3 protein gets one entry after TCRdb re-called the multiplex PCR reads with MiXCR. This sample yields about 640,000 distinct CDR3 sequences, of which around 21% are seen a single time; around a third belongs to the top ten. Sample: blood. The TCR originated in a man aged 25-40 years with Graves' ophthalmopathy.

CDR3 DNA sequence: TGTGCCAGCAGTTACTCTAGCGGGAGGGCCTTCGAGCAGTACTTC. Residues: CASSYSSGRAFEQYF. This chain uses TRBV6-2 or TRBV6-3 with TRBJ2-7; 11 positions agree with TRBD2. This CDR3 is 15 amino acids long. Unmatched junction bases numbered 4, after V lost 0 bases and J lost 6 bases. Germline V lookup: CDR1 MNHEY, CDR2 SVGEGT.